Listed below are T cell receptor beta chains from one sample, sequenced in a study of cytomegalovirus exposure and HLA in healthy donors. Measured with immunoSEQ multiplex PCR; TCRdb has only the in-frame clones, and not every one. Here the sample spans 110,000 to 150,000 clones, roughly 76% being singletons. Sequencing input: PBMCs. The receptors were gathered from a female donor in good health and CMV-seronegative. Both conserved end residues are part of each CDR3. D genes are given only for firm matches. The size of a clone is reported for some rows only, either as once, few or many, or as a class for expanded clones.

V gene	D gene	clone size	J gene	CDR3 protein	CDR3 DNA
TRBV10-3	NA	NA	TRBJ2-7	CAISEANNEQYF	TGTGCCATCAGTGAGGCAAACAACGAGCAGTACTTC
TRBV29-1	TRBD1	NA	TRBJ1-2	CSVGGGALTNGYTF	TGCAGCGTCGGAGGGGGCGCGTTAACGAATGGCTACACCTTC
TRBV6-1	NA	NA	TRBJ1-2	CASSEGEGTIDYGYTF	TGTGCCAGCAGTGAAGGCGAAGGGACTATTGACTATGGCTACACCTTC
TRBV10-3	NA	NA	TRBJ2-4	CAISESQGPKNIQYF	TGTGCCATCAGTGAGTCGCAGGGTCCCAAAAACATTCAGTACTTC
TRBV29-1	NA	NA	TRBJ1-4	CSVLDISTNEKLFF	TGCAGCGTCCTGGACATTTCAACTAATGAAAAACTGTTTTTT
TRBV7-9	NA	NA	TRBJ2-1	CASIPVSYNEQFF	TGTGCCAGCATCCCTGTCTCCTACAATGAGCAGTTCTTC
TRBV9	NA	few	TRBJ1-2	CASSSDRNYGYTF	TGTGCCAGCAGCTCCGACAGGAACTATGGCTACACCTTC
TRBV6-6	TRBD2	NA	TRBJ2-1	CASTLAGGPHEQFF	TGTGCCAGCACATTAGCGGGGGGGCCCCACGAGCAGTTCTTC
TRBV5-1	NA	NA	TRBJ2-2	CASSRQPNRDTGELFF	TGCGCCAGCTCCCGTCAACCAAACCGAGACACCGGGGAGCTGTTTTTT
TRBV28	NA	NA	TRBJ2-5	CASTHVVKETQYF	TGTGCCAGCACCCACGTAGTAAAAGAGACCCAGTACTTC
TRBV7-3	TRBD2	NA	TRBJ2-1	CASSRTSGSNEQFF	TGTGCCAGCAGCCGGACTAGCGGGAGTAATGAGCAGTTCTTC
TRBV6-4	NA	NA	TRBJ2-3	CASSPRGHFGADTQYF	TGTGCCAGCAGCCCTAGGGGACACTTCGGGGCAGATACGCAGTATTTT
TRBV6-1	TRBD1	few	TRBJ2-7	CASRARDRVDEQYF	TGTGCCAGCAGGGCCCGGGACAGGGTTGACGAGCAGTACTTC
TRBV5-4	TRBD2	NA	TRBJ2-5	CASSLGAGGPTGETQYF	TGTGCCAGCAGCTTGGGGGCGGGGGGTCCCACTGGAGAGACCCAGTACTTC
TRBV28	TRBD2	NA	TRBJ2-7	CASTLGLAGGYEQYF	TGTGCCAGCACTTTGGGACTAGCGGGAGGGTACGAGCAGTACTTC
TRBV9	NA	NA	TRBJ2-3	CASSLRGPPDTQYF	TGTGCCAGCAGCCTAAGGGGCCCCCCGGATACGCAGTATTTT
TRBV4-1	NA	NA	TRBJ2-5	CASSQVPSGQETQYF	TGCGCCAGCAGCCAAGTTCCTAGTGGGCAAGAGACCCAGTACTTC